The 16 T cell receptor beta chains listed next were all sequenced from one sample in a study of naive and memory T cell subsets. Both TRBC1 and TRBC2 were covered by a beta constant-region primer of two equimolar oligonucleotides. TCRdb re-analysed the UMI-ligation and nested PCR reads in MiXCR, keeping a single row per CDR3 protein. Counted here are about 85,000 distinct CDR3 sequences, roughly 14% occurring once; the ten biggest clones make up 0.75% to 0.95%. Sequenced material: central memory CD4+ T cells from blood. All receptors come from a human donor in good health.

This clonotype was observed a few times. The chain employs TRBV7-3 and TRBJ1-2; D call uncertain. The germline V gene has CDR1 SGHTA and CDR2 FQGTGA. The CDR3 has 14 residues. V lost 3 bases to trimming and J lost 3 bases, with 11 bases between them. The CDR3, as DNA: TGTGCCAGCAGCTTCTTGAGGACGGACTATGGCTACACCTTC. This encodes CASSFLRTDYGYTF. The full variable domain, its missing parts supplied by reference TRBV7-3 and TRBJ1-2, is GAGVSQTPSNKVTEKGKYVELRCDPISGHTALYWYRQSLGQGPEFLIYFQGTGAADDSGLPNDRFFAVRPEGSVSTLKIQRTERGDSAVYLCASSFLRTDYGYTFGSGTRLTVV.

CDR3 DNA sequence: TGCAGTGCGCAAACTCTAGCCGCCAGCTCCTACAATGAGCAGTTCTTC. This translates into CSAQTLAASSYNEQFF. The chain couples TRBV20-1 to TRBJ2-1; perhaps TRBD2 as D (5 bases). V dropped 6 bases and J dropped 0 bases, with 18 bases sitting between them. This CDR3 region has 16 residues. Germline CDR1 is DFQATT and CDR2 is SNEGSKA (reference sequence).

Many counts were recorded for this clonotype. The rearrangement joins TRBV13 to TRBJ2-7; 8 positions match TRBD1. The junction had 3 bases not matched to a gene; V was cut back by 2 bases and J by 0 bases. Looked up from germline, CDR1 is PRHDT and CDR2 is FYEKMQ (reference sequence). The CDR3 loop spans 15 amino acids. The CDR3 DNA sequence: TGTGCCAGCAGCTTAACCGGGACAGGCTCCTACGAGCAGTACTTC. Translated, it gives CASSLTGTGSYEQYF.

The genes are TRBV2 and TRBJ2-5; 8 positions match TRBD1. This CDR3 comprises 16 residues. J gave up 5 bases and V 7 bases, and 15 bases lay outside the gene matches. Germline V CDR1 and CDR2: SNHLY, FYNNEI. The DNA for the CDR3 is TGTGCCAGCAACTACCGCCCGACAGGGGCAGGGGAGACCCAGTACTTC. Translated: CASNYRPTGAGETQYF.

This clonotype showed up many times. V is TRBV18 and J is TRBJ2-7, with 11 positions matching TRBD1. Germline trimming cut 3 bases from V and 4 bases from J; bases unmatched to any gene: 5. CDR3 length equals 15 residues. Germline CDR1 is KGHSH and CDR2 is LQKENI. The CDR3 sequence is CASSPRTGGLYEQYF. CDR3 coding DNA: TGTGCCAGCTCACCCCGGACAGGGGGCTTGTACGAGCAGTACTTC.

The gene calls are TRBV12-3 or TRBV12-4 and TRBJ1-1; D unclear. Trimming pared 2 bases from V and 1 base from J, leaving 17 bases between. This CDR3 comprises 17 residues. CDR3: CASSLKNGLYSNTEAFF. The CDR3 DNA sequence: TGTGCCAGCAGTTTAAAGAACGGGCTCTACTCGAACACTGAAGCTTTCTTT.

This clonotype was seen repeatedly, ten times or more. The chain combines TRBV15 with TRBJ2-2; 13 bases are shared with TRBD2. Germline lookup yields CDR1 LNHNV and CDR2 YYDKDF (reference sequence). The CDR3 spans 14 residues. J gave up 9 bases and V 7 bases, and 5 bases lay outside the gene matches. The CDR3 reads CATMGLAGNRELFF. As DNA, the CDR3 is TGTGCCACCATGGGACTAGCGGGAAACAGGGAGCTGTTTTTT.

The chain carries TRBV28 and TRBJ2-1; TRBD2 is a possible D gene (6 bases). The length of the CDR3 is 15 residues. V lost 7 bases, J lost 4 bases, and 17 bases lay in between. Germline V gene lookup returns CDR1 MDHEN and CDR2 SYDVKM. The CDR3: CASTSPSGVYNEQFF. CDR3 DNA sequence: TGTGCCAGCACTTCCCCTTCGGGGGTTTACAATGAGCAGTTCTTC.

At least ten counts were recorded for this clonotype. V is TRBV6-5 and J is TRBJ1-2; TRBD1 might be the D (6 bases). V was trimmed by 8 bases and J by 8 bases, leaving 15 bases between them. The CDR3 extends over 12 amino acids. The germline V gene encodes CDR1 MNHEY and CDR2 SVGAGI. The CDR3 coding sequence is TGTGCCAGCGGGACAATGGCTAACGGCTACACCTTC. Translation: CASGTMANGYTF.

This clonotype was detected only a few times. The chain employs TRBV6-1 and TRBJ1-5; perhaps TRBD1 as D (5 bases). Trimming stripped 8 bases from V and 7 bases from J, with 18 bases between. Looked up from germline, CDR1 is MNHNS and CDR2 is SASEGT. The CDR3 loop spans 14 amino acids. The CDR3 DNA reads TGTGCCAGCTTGGGGACGAGCCAAATGCAGCCCCAGCATTTT. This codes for CASLGTSQMQPQHF.

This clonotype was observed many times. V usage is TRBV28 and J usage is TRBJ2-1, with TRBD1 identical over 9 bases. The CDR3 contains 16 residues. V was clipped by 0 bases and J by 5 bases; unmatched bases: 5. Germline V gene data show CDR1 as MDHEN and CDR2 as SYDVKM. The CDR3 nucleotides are TGTGCCAGCAGTTTATGGACAGGGGGAAACAACAATGAGCAGTTCTTC. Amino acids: CASSLWTGGNNNEQFF.

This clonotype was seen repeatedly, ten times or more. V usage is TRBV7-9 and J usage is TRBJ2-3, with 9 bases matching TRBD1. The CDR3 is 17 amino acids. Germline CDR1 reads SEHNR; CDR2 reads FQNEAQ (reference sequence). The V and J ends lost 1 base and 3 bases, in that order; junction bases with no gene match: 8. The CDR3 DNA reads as TGTGCCAGCAGCTTAGGACAGGGGGGAAGGATAACAGATACGCAGTATTTT. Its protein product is CASSLGQGGRITDTQYF.

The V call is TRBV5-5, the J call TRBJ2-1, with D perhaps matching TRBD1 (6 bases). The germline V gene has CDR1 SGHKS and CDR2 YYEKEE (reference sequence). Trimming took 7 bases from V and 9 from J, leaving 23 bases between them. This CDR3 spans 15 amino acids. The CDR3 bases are TGTGCCAGCTGGCCCGGGACACGGGTGCTCGGTGAGCAGTTCTTC. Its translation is CASWPGTRVLGEQFF.

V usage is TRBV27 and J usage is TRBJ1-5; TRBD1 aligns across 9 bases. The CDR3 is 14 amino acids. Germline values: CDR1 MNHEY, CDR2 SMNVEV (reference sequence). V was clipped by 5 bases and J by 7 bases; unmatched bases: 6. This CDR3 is CASSGTGGRQPQHF. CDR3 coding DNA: TGTGCCAGCAGTGGAACAGGGGGCAGGCAGCCCCAGCATTTT.

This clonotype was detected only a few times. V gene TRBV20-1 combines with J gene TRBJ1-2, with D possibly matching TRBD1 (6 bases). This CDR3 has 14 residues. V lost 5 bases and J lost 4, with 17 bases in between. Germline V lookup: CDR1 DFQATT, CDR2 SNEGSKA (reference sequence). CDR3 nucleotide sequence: TGCAGTGCTCTGGGGGGCAGGACCATCTATGGCTACACCTTC. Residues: CSALGGRTIYGYTF.

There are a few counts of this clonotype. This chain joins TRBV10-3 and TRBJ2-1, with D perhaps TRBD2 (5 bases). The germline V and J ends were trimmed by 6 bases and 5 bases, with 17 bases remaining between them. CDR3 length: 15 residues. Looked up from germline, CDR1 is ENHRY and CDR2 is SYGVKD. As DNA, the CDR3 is TGTGCCATCAGGCCCGACTTTGGGCGGGACAATGAGCAGTTCTTC. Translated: CAIRPDFGRDNEQFF.